Below are 28 T cell receptor beta chains sequenced from a single sample in a study of T cell repertoires in cytomegalovirus infection. The antigens for these receptors are not known. TCRdb fed the reads into MiXCR, producing one record per CDR3 protein. The repertoire holds 100,000 to 150,000 distinct CDR3 sequences, with approximately 30% as singletons. The source material was CD8+ T cells from cultured PBMCs, sampled from culture after CMV antigen stimulation. These receptor sequences come from a human donor in good health (CMV status not recorded). Some clones in this sample may be carry-over from other donors' samples.

This clonotype occurred a few times. The rearrangement uses TRBV11-1 and TRBJ2-7, with 10 bases that match TRBD1. Germline loops: CDR1 SGHAT, CDR2 FQDESV (reference sequence). V was clipped by 4 bases and J by 1 base; unmatched bases: 4. The CDR3 extends over 15 amino acids. CDR3 protein: CASSWTGGSSYEQYF. The CDR3 bases are TGTGCCAGCAGCTGGACAGGGGGTTCGTCCTACGAGCAGTACTTC.

CDR3 sequence reads: CASSYQSPRGDTQYF. Written as DNA, the CDR3 is TGTGCCAGCAGTTATCAGTCCCCACGAGGAGATACGCAGTATTTT. This rearrangement joins TRBV6-5 to TRBJ2-3; D not certain. V lost 3 bases and J 5 bases, leaving 15 bases between the germline ends. The germline gives CDR1 MNHEY, CDR2 SVGAGI. The CDR3 is 15 residues long.

This clonotype was seen many times. The chain is built from TRBV5-1 and TRBJ1-4; tentatively, D is TRBD1 (5 bases). The germline V and J ends were trimmed by 0 bases and 8 bases, with 11 bases remaining between them. CDR3 length equals 14 residues. CDR1 and CDR2 from the germline V gene are SGHRS and YFSETQ. The CDR3 loop is CASSLEGQTEKLFF. The CDR3 bases are TGCGCCAGCAGCTTGGAGGGGCAAACGGAAAAACTGTTTTTT.

This clonotype has only one observation. The chain employs TRBV7-2 and TRBJ2-1; D uncertain. This CDR3 contains 16 residues. Looked up from germline, CDR1 is SGHTA and CDR2 is FQGNSA. Trimming cost V 4 bases and J 8 bases, with 21 bases left between them. CDR3 loop: CASSSRTSAVRDEQFF. DNA for the CDR3: TGTGCCAGCAGCTCTCGAACGTCAGCAGTCCGGGATGAGCAGTTCTTC.

This clonotype was detected only a few times. The chain carries TRBV7-9 and TRBJ2-1; no clear D gene. This CDR3 contains 14 residues. Germline CDR1 reads SEHNR; CDR2 reads FQNEAQ (reference sequence). The V end was cut by 7 bases, the J end by 7 bases, with 17 bases between. DNA of the CDR3: TGTGCCAGCACCGGAACTGGACCAAGGAATGAGCAGTTCTTC. Its protein product is CASTGTGPRNEQFF.

In this sample, this clonotype turned up a few times. The chain combines TRBV5-6 with TRBJ2-1; the match to TRBD1 covers 9 bases. V dropped 2 bases and J dropped 8; count of bases not matched to a gene: 5. The germline V gene encodes CDR1 SGHDT and CDR2 YYEEEE. The CDR3 length is 14 residues. CDR3 coding DNA: TGTGCCAGCAGCTTAAACAGGGGGCGGGATGAGCAGTTCTTC. This translates into CASSLNRGRDEQFF.

The rearrangement links TRBV29-1 to TRBJ1-2; D is ambiguous. This CDR3 has 13 residues. Trimming removed 4 bases at V and 4 bases at J, with 13 bases between. The germline V gene has CDR1 SQVTM and CDR2 ANQGSEA. The CDR3 spells CSVAGELGYGYTF. The CDR3 nucleotides read TGCAGCGTTGCCGGGGAACTAGGCTATGGCTACACCTTC.

The chain recombines TRBV7-6 with TRBJ2-1; D call uncertain. This CDR3 spans 13 amino acids. Between the trimmed V and J ends, which lost 0 bases and 8 bases, there was a span of 8 bases. Germline loops: CDR1 SGHVS, CDR2 FNYEAQ. The CDR3 region is CASSLARLDEQFF. The CDR3 nucleotides read TGTGCCAGCAGCTTAGCCAGATTGGATGAGCAGTTCTTC.

This chain joins TRBV15 and TRBJ1-1; D is uncertain. The CDR3 covers 14 residues. Germline lookup yields CDR1 LNHNV and CDR2 YYDKDF (reference sequence). Trimming took off 5 bases at V and 3 bases at J, with 13 bases between the two ends. The CDR3 sequence is CATSHTEIYTEAFF. CDR3 DNA sequence: TGTGCCACCAGCCACACAGAGATCTACACTGAAGCTTTCTTT.

This clonotype occurred a few times. V usage is TRBV7-9 and J usage is TRBJ2-6; TRBD1 agrees at 7 bases. Trimming cost V 5 bases and J 0 bases; bases outside gene matches: 13. The CDR3 extends over 19 amino acids. CDR1 is SEHNR, CDR2 FQNEAQ, per germline (reference sequence). Here the CDR3 DNA reads TGTGCCAGCAGCATTACAACAGGGGTCGTAAGCTCTGGGGCCAACGTCCTGACTTTC. Translating it yields CASSITTGVVSSGANVLTF.

This clonotype was observed a few times. No DNA is shown, since the ends of the CDR3 on it are uncertain; the CDR3 is the one TCRdb lists. The V call is TRBV27, the J call TRBJ1-5; the table's D call TRBD1 went unverified against the DNA. In germline, CDR1 is MNHEY, CDR2 SMNVEV (reference sequence). From its first to its last residue, the CDR3 has 15 amino acids. CDR3 sequence reads: CASSFLAGNNQPQHF.

V usage is TRBV12-5 and J usage is TRBJ1-5; 8 bases line up with TRBD1. Trimming at V came to 4 bases and at J to 2 bases, leaving 10 bases not matched to a gene. Germline values: CDR1 LGHNT, CDR2 FRNRAP. The CDR3 sequence is 17 residues long. CDR3 bases: TGTGCTAGTGGTTCCTGGACAGGGACGCTGGGCAATCAGCCCCAGCATTTT. This gives the protein CASGSWTGTLGNQPQHF.

V is TRBV27 and J is TRBJ2-3, with 7 bases lining up with TRBD1. Unmatched junction bases numbered 21, after V lost 4 bases and J lost 2 bases. The germline CDR1 and CDR2 sequences are MNHEY and SMNVEV (reference sequence). The CDR3 sequence is 20 residues long. CDR3 sequence (DNA): TGTGCCAGCAGTTCACCAAACCCCGGACAGGCCACAATTGTCACAGATACGCAGTATTTT. It translates to CASSSPNPGQATIVTDTQYF.

This clonotype was found a few times. The CDR3 DNA sequence: TGTGCCAGCAGCTTAGTAGGTATCCCACACTACGAGCAGTACTTC. Amino acids: CASSLVGIPHYEQYF. J is TRBJ2-7 and V is TRBV7-2, with D uncertain. This CDR3 region has 15 residues. Trimming pared 1 base from V and 3 bases from J, leaving 13 bases between. The V gene's germline CDR1 is SGHTA and CDR2 FQGNSA.

The J gene is TRBJ2-7, the V gene TRBV5-6, with 7 bases aligning to TRBD1. The ends lost 0 bases at V and 3 bases at J; junction bases unmatched: 6. The CDR3 has 15 amino acids. The germline V gene encodes CDR1 SGHDT and CDR2 YYEEEE. The CDR3 is CASSLARQGYYEQYF. The CDR3 nucleotides read TGTGCCAGCAGCTTGGCGAGACAGGGCTACTACGAGCAGTACTTC.

This chain joins TRBV7-6 and TRBJ2-5; D is undetermined. The CDR3 totals 14 residues. The V end was cut by 4 bases, the J end by 3 bases, with 12 bases between. Germline CDR1 and CDR2: SGHVS and FNYEAQ. The CDR3 bases are TGTGCCAGCAGCTCAACGTCTATGGAAGAGACCCAGTACTTC. Residues: CASSSTSMEETQYF.

The rearrangement uses TRBV5-4 and TRBJ2-7; tentatively, D is TRBD1 (5 bases). V gave up 0 bases and J gave up 2 bases, with 9 bases separating them. CDR1 is SGHNT, CDR2 YYREEE, per germline (reference sequence). This CDR3 contains 14 residues. CDR3 amino acids: CASSLDRTTYEQYF. The CDR3 nucleotides read TGTGCCAGCAGCTTGGACAGGACGACCTACGAGCAGTACTTC. Supplemented by reference TRBV5-4 and TRBJ2-7, the full variable domain reads ETGVTQSPTHLIKTRGQQVTLRCSSQSGHNTVSWYQQALGQGPQFIFQYYREEENGRGNFPPRFSGLQFPNYSSELNVNALELDDSALYLCASSLDRTTYEQYFGPGTRLTVT.

This chain joins TRBV12-3 or TRBV12-4 and TRBJ2-5, with D unresolved. The CDR3 sequence is 14 residues long. V was shortened by 2 bases and J by 4 bases, with 11 bases between the two germline ends. The chain's CDR3 is CASSLLNPAETQYF. DNA of the CDR3: TGTGCCAGCAGTTTATTAAATCCAGCAGAGACCCAGTACTTC.

CDR3 nucleotide sequence: TGTGCCAGCAGCGGGCTGGGGACCACGGAAGAGCAGTACTTC. It codes for CASSGLGTTEEQYF. This chain uses TRBV6-2 or TRBV6-3 with TRBJ2-7; D is tentatively TRBD1 or TRBD2 (5 bases each). The V gene lost 6 bases and the J gene lost 7 bases, with 19 bases spanning the gap. There are 14 residues in the CDR3. Germline assignment: CDR1 MNHEY and CDR2 SVGEGT.

The V gene is TRBV2, the J gene TRBJ2-1; the D call may be TRBD1 or TRBD2 (5 bases each). The V end lost 4 bases, the J end lost 7 bases, and 11 bases lay between the germline ends. Germline CDR1 reads SNHLY; CDR2 reads FYNNEI. CDR3 length: 13 residues. CDR3 region: CASSGDDRNEQFF. The CDR3 region has the DNA TGTGCCAGCAGTGGGGACGATCGGAATGAGCAGTTCTTC.

Regarding this clonotype: A junction end diverges from the germline sequence, so it may reflect a read error. The rearrangement uses TRBV7-7 and TRBJ2-5; D might be TRBD2 (6 bases). Germline V gene data show CDR1 as SSHAT and CDR2 as FNYEAQ (reference sequence). There are 14 residues in the CDR3. CDR3 sequence reads: CASSQGAGQETQYF. The CDR3 DNA reads TGTGCTAGCAGCCAAGGGGCGGGACAAGAGACCCAGTACTTC.

V and J are TRBV4-2 and TRBJ2-3; TRBD2 might be the D (6 bases). Germline V gene lookup returns CDR1 LGHNA and CDR2 YNFKEQ. CDR3 size: 16 residues. Trimming left V 1 base short and J 4 bases short, with 15 bases between. In DNA form, the CDR3 reads TGTGCCAGCAGCCAAGCGAGGCGGGGCTCTGCAGATACGCAGTATTTT. This sequence encodes CASSQARRGSADTQYF.

The chain joins TRBV19 to TRBJ1-2; maybe TRBD1 (5 bases). The germline V gene has CDR1 LNHDA and CDR2 SQIVND (reference sequence). The CDR3 is made up of 13 amino acids. The ends were cut back, 5 bases at V and 6 bases at J, with 13 bases in the middle. CDR3 sequence (DNA): TGTGCCAGTAGTCCCCAGGGATGGGATGGCTACACCTTC. It encodes CASSPQGWDGYTF.

A few counts support this clonotype. V and J are TRBV6-6 and TRBJ1-6; D gene uncertain. Germline assignment: CDR1 MNHNY and CDR2 SVGAGI (reference sequence). This CDR3 is 11 amino acids long. Trimming shortened V by 6 bases and J by 9 bases, and 6 bases separated the two germline ends. CDR3 loop: CASRTTSPLHF. The CDR3, as DNA: TGTGCCAGCAGGACGACTTCACCCCTCCACTTT.

In this sample, this clonotype turned up a few times. V and J are TRBV6-5 and TRBJ1-2, with D possibly TRBD1 on 5 matching bases. This CDR3 is built from 12 residues. Trimming cost V 6 bases and J 8 bases, with 13 bases left between them. Germline V gene lookup returns CDR1 MNHEY and CDR2 SVGAGI. Written as DNA, the CDR3 is TGTGCCAGCAGGAAAGGGACGCTCGGCTACACCTTC. Its protein is CASRKGTLGYTF.

The J gene is TRBJ2-2, the V gene TRBV7-6; TRBD1 might be the D (6 bases). Germline-derived CDR1 and CDR2 are SGHVS and FNYEAQ. V shed 4 bases and J shed 7 bases, with 19 bases lying between them. CDR3 length equals 16 residues. CDR3 nucleotide sequence: TGTGCCAGCAGCTCTCTTTCCCAGGGGCCTCGCGGGGAGCTGTTTTTT. This gives the protein CASSSLSQGPRGELFF.

The chain employs TRBV6-2 or TRBV6-3 and TRBJ2-1; 11 bases are a match to TRBD2. J gave up 7 bases and V 2 bases, and 4 bases lay outside the gene matches. The germline gives CDR1 MNHEY, CDR2 SVGEGT. The CDR3 runs 15 residues. The CDR3 is CASSYGLAGGNEQFF. DNA for the CDR3: TGTGCCAGCAGTTACGGGCTAGCGGGGGGTAATGAGCAGTTCTTC.

This clonotype turned up a few times. V is TRBV6-1 and J is TRBJ2-2, with D unclear. The CDR3 loop spans 13 amino acids. Trimming pared 1 base from V and 3 bases from J, leaving 3 bases between. CDR1 and CDR2 (germline): MNHNS, SASEGT. The CDR3 loop reads CASSEEDTGELFF. The CDR3 region has the DNA TGTGCCAGCAGTGAAGAGGACACCGGGGAGCTGTTTTTT.